These 14 T cell receptor beta chains originate from one sample sequenced in a study of T cells in Graves' hyperthyroidism and ophthalmopathy. Regions amplified from RNA transcripts were the TCR beta CDR3 regions. When the TCR CDR3 underwent first-round RT-PCR, the HTBI primer set was used. TCRdb independently ran MiXCR on the multiplex PCR reads; one entry per CDR3 protein. The table records about 590,000 distinct CDR3 sequences, 13% to 15% of them present only once. Sequenced: blood. The receptors were sampled from a woman younger than 35 with Graves' ophthalmopathy.

This chain links TRBV20-1 with TRBJ2-2; TRBD2 matches 7 bases. Germline V gives CDR1 DFQATT, CDR2 SNEGSKA (reference sequence). The CDR3 contains 13 residues. Trimming removed 1 base from V and 7 bases from J; junction bases left unmatched: 3. In nucleotides, the CDR3 is TGCAGTGCTAGAGGGACTAGAGTCGGGGAGCTGTTTTTT. It is translated as CSARGTRVGELFF.

This clonotype was seen repeatedly, ten times or more. This chain links TRBV12-3 or TRBV12-4 with TRBJ2-2; possibly TRBD1 for D (6 bases). Trimming left V 4 bases short and J 0 bases short, with 9 bases between. This CDR3 has 15 residues. The CDR3 DNA follows: TGTGCCAGCAGTTCCGACAGGTCGAACACCGGGGAGCTGTTTTTT. Translating gives CASSSDRSNTGELFF.

This clonotype was observed at least ten times. The chain carries TRBV20-1 and TRBJ2-3, with 9 bases aligning to TRBD2. The CDR3 is 16 amino acids. The germline V gene encodes CDR1 DFQATT and CDR2 SNEGSKA (reference sequence). With 2 bases clipped from V and 0 bases from J, the junction kept 6 bases outside the gene matches. The CDR3 reads CSARSGTSRSTDTQYF. The CDR3 bases are TGCAGTGCTAGATCCGGGACTAGCCGCAGCACAGATACGCAGTATTTT.

This clonotype came up a few times. The V and J genes are TRBV30 and TRBJ2-3; D call uncertain. The V end lost 0 bases, the J end lost 5 bases, and 3 bases lay between the germline ends. This CDR3 is 11 amino acids long. The germline CDR1 and CDR2 sequences are GTSNPN and SVGIG (reference sequence). CDR3 sequence reads: CAWSVVDTQYF. The CDR3 coding sequence is TGTGCCTGGAGTGTGGTAGATACGCAGTATTTT.

The chain has TRBV3-1 and TRBJ2-1; D may correspond to TRBD1 or TRBD2 (5 bases each). Germline V lookup: CDR1 LGHDT, CDR2 YNNKEL (reference sequence). Trimming stripped 0 bases from V and 9 bases from J, with 12 bases between. The CDR3 is 14 residues long. CDR3 protein: CASSQDDSGTEQFF. CDR3 nucleotides: TGTGCCAGCAGCCAAGATGATTCCGGGACTGAGCAGTTCTTC.

This clonotype occurred many times. This chain links TRBV29-1 with TRBJ2-1, with TRBD2 matching 9 bases. Germline CDR1 SQVTM, CDR2 ANQGSEA. J gave up 4 bases and V 4 bases, and 5 bases lay outside the gene matches. The CDR3 has 14 residues. DNA for the CDR3: TGCAGCGTTGCCGGGACTAGCAGATACAATGAGCAGTTCTTC. Protein product: CSVAGTSRYNEQFF.

Only a few counts were recorded for this clonotype. The V and J genes are TRBV30 and TRBJ2-2; no reliable D call. The CDR3 has 12 residues. The V end was cut by 7 bases, the J end by 4 bases, with 10 bases between. CDR1 and CDR2 from the germline V gene are GTSNPN and SVGIG (reference sequence). The CDR3 loop is CAYGVVTGELFF. CDR3 nucleotides: TGTGCCTATGGAGTGGTCACCGGGGAGCTGTTTTTT. Full variable domain (outside the CDR3, taken from reference TRBV30 and TRBJ2-2): SQTIHQWPATLVQPVGSPLSLECTVEGTSNPNLYWYRQAAGRGLQLLFYSVGIGQISSEVPQNLSASRPQDRQFILSSKKLLLSDSGFYLCAYGVVTGELFFGEGSRLTVL.

V and J are TRBV9 and TRBJ1-2; a possible D gene is TRBD1 (5 bases). The CDR3 extends over 16 amino acids. Germline CDR1 and CDR2: SGDLS and YYNGEE. The V end was cut by 0 bases, the J end by 2 bases, with 14 bases between. In nucleotides, the CDR3 is TGTGCCAGCAGCGTAGCTTCGGCAGGGTTGAACTATGGCTACACCTTC. Translated: CASSVASAGLNYGYTF.

CDR3 DNA sequence: TGCGCCAGCAGCCAAGAGGATACAGGGCGGACTGAAGCTTTCTTT. Translation gives CASSQEDTGRTEAFF. This sequence joins TRBV4-1 and TRBJ1-1, with D possibly matching TRBD1 (6 bases). Germline assignment: CDR1 MGHRA and CDR2 YSYEKL. The CDR3 runs to 15 residues. Trimming stripped 0 bases from V and 5 bases from J, with 13 bases between.

This clonotype was seen repeatedly, ten times or more. The V gene is TRBV9, the J gene TRBJ2-1; 11 nucleotides align to TRBD1. Germline lookup yields CDR1 SGDLS and CDR2 YYNGEE. V lost 2 bases, J lost 6 bases, and 4 bases stayed unmatched. CDR3 length: 15 residues. DNA of the CDR3: TGTGCCAGCAGCGTCCAGGACAGGGGGCTCAATGAGCAGTTCTTC. Protein sequence: CASSVQDRGLNEQFF.

This clonotype was seen ten or more times. The chain combines TRBV28 with TRBJ1-1; TRBD1 matches 7 bases. This CDR3 has 13 residues. Germline CDR1 is MDHEN and CDR2 is SYDVKM. The J segment lost 6 bases and the V segment lost 5 bases, leaving 6 bases of the junction unmatched. This CDR3 reads CASSNIQGAEAFF. Written as DNA, the CDR3 is TGTGCCAGCAGTAATATCCAGGGGGCTGAAGCTTTCTTT.

This clonotype has a count of ten or more. This chain links TRBV2 with TRBJ1-1, with 7 nucleotides matching TRBD1. Trimming cost V 0 bases and J 11 bases; bases outside gene matches: 9. This CDR3 region has 14 residues. In germline, CDR1 is SNHLY, CDR2 FYNNEI. The CDR3 region has the DNA TGTGCCAGCAGTGAAGCCCTCGACAGGGTTTCGGCTTTCTTT. Its translation: CASSEALDRVSAFF.

This clonotype appeared a few times. V is TRBV6-1 and J is TRBJ1-4, with TRBD1 matching over 7 bases. Unmatched junction bases numbered 5, after V lost 5 bases and J lost 5 bases. CDR1 and CDR2 (germline): MNHNS, SASEGT. The CDR3 runs to 14 residues. In nucleotides, the CDR3 is TGTGCCAGCAGTCCCAGGGGGGCCAATGAAAAACTGTTTTTT. Its translation: CASSPRGANEKLFF.

With respect to this clonotype: This may be a read error: a much more frequent sequence differs by one nucleotide. The chain employs TRBV6-1 and TRBJ1-1, with a weak D call TRBD1 (5 bases). Trimming shortened V by 6 bases and J by 10 bases, and 18 bases separated the two germline ends. Germline V CDR1 and CDR2: MNHNS, SASEGT. The CDR3 contains 13 residues. CDR3 in amino acids: CASRPQGLGGAFF. The CDR3 nucleotides read TGTGCCAGCAGACCCCAGGGATTGGGTGGAGCTTTCTTT.